This TCR beta chain appears in the sequencing data of a study of Graves' ophthalmopathy and Graves' hyperthyroidism. The sequenced template was RNA, covering the TCR beta CDR3 region. Scientists carried out first-round RT-PCR using HTBI primers and then a second-round multiplex PCR. A single record per CDR3 protein comes from TCRdb applying MiXCR to the multiplex PCR reads. Of 350,000 to 400,000 distinct CDR3 sequences in the sample, approximately 20% were seen once. Each donor who had ophthalmopathy showed moderate-to-severe activity, a CAS of ≥3, a NOSPECS of ≥4, and a duration under 3 months. V lost 3 bases and J lost 1, with 6 bases in between. Germline loops: CDR1 LNHDA, CDR2 SQIVND (reference sequence). CDR3 length: 14 amino acids. Study results and limitations: Most expanded clonotypes from thyroid (those above 0.001 frequency) were also found in blood.

This clonotype came up many times. Its cognate antigen is unknown. V is TRBV19 and J is TRBJ2-2; possibly TRBD1 or TRBD2 for D (5 bases each). This sequence originates from a woman under 30 with Graves' ophthalmopathy. The sample taken for sequencing was peripheral blood. The CDR3 here is CASSMGRNTGELFF. The CDR3 nucleotides read TGTGCCAGTAGTATGGGACGGAACACCGGGGAGCTGTTTTTT.